Listed below are T cell receptor beta chains from one sample, sequenced in a study of blood T cell repertoires in COVID-19. The table came from immunoSEQ multiplex PCR; TCRdb's copy has only in-frame clones and leaves some out. The sample has about 50,000 clones; 85% to 90% are singletons. What was sequenced was peripheral blood. The receptors shown here come from a man of 80 years or more with active COVID-19. The CDR3 runs from the conserved cysteine through the conserved F or W. A D gene is named only where the DNA matches it firmly. Clone size is stated in some rows and not others, as once, few, many or a class when expanded.

j_call d_call clone_size v_call cdr3_nt cdr3_aa
TRBJ1-6 TRBD1 - TRBV28 TGTGCCAGCAGTGGGACAGGGGGCCTTTCACCCCTCCACTTT CASSGTGGLSPLHF
TRBJ2-7 - - TRBV15 TGTGCCACCAGCTCCCCACCAGCCTACGAGCAGTACTTC CATSSPPAYEQYF
TRBJ2-1 TRBD2 - TRBV30 TGTGCCTGGAGTAAGGGGGCTAGCGGGAGTGGGAGCTCCTACAATGAGCAGTTCTTC CAWSKGASGSGSSYNEQFF
TRBJ1-3 - - TRBV19 TGTGCCAGTAGTATGCAGGAAACTGGAAACACCATATATTTT CASSMQETGNTIYF
TRBJ2-2 - - TRBV7-6 TGTGCCAGCACCTATGGCCCGGGGACCGGGGAGCTGTTTTTT CASTYGPGTGELFF
TRBJ2-5 TRBD2 - TRBV4-1 TGCGCCAGCAGCCAAGATGGCAGCGGGACGGAGACCCAGTACTTC CASSQDGSGTETQYF
TRBJ1-2 TRBD1 - TRBV28 TGTGCCAGCAGCATTGGGGGACAGGGAGGGAGTGGCTACACCTTC CASSIGGQGGSGYTF
TRBJ2-1 - - TRBV30 TGTGCCATCCCATCTGGCGGGATTTACAATGAGCAGTTCTTC CAIPSGGIYNEQFF
TRBJ1-2 TRBD1 - TRBV28 TGTGCCAGCCGGACAGGGGAAAGGAACTATGGCTACACCTTC CASRTGERNYGYTF
TRBJ1-6 TRBD1 - TRBV10-3 TGTGCCATCACTTCGGACAGGGGGTCGAGCTCACCCCTCCACTTT CAITSDRGSSSPLHF
TRBJ2-5 - once TRBV7-8 TGTGCCAGCAGCTTGCCCGGGACTCCCAGAGAGACCCAGTACTTC CASSLPGTPRETQYF
TRBJ2-3 TRBD2 - TRBV4-3 TGCGCCAGCAGCCAAGAGGGGACTAGCGGCACAGATACGCAGTATTTT CASSQEGTSGTDTQYF
TRBJ2-5 - - TRBV18 TGTGCCAGCTCCCGCTCCCAGATGAGGTACCAAGAGACCCAGTACTTC CASSRSQMRYQETQYF
TRBJ2-7 TRBD1 once TRBV28 TGTGCCAGCAGTTTACCTGAACAGGGGCTGAGATACGAGCAGTACTTC CASSLPEQGLRYEQYF
TRBJ1-1 - - TRBV7-2 TGTGCCAGCAGCTCAACTCGATCGGGCACTGAAGCTTTCTTT CASSSTRSGTEAFF
TRBJ2-5 TRBD1 - TRBV5-6 TGTGCCAGCCTAGCAGGGGGCCAAGAGACCCAGTACTTC CASLAGGQETQYF
TRBJ2-3 TRBD2 once TRBV6-2/TRBV6-3 TGTGCCAGCAGTTACCCTCTATTCCGGACTAGCGGGAGGGAGGCAGATACGCAGTATTTT CASSYPLFRTSGREADTQYF
TRBJ2-5 - - TRBV6-2/TRBV6-3 TGTGCCAGCAGTTTGAGTGGGCAGAGTGGAGAGACCCAGTACTTC CASSLSGQSGETQYF
TRBJ2-1 TRBD1 - TRBV6-5 TGTGCCAGCAGTTACGGGGACAGGGACTACAATGAGCAGTTCTTC CASSYGDRDYNEQFF
TRBJ2-7 - - TRBV5-5 TGTGCCAGCAGCTTGGGCCCCCGGGCCTACGAGCAGTACTTC CASSLGPRAYEQYF
TRBJ2-1 TRBD2 - TRBV4-1 TGCGCCAGCAGCCAAGAAAAGCGGGAGTACAATGAGCAGTTCTTC CASSQEKREYNEQFF
TRBJ2-3 TRBD1 - TRBV3-1/TRBV3-2 TGTGCCAGCGCCAGCCTGACCGGGACAGGGAGATTTACGCAGTATTTT CASASLTGTGRFTQYF
TRBJ1-3 - - TRBV5-4 TGTGCCAGCAGCCCAGTCGGGGGAAACACCATATATTTT CASSPVGGNTIYF
TRBJ2-5 TRBD2 - TRBV15 TGTGCCACCAGCGTAGCGGGTATCCAAGAGACCCAGTACTTC CATSVAGIQETQYF
TRBJ2-5 TRBD1 - TRBV6-5 TGTGCCACGGCGTTGACAGGGGGCGAAGAGACCCAGTACTTC CATALTGGEETQYF
TRBJ1-1 - - TRBV7-2 TGTGCCAGCGGTACAGGGCCAACTGAAGCTTTCTTT CASGTGPTEAFF
TRBJ1-1 - - TRBV6-5 TGTGCCAGTGTCCCCCCCGGGGGCACTGAAGCTTTCTTT CASVPPGGTEAFF
TRBJ2-5 TRBD2 - TRBV10-3 TGTGCCATCAGTGAGGGACTAGCGCCGAACCAAAAGACCCAGTACTTC CAISEGLAPNQKTQYF
TRBJ2-1 - - TRBV3-1/TRBV3-2 TGTGCCAGCAGCCTGCCGGTCGGGGGAGGGGGTTACAATGAGCAGTTCTTC CASSLPVGGGGYNEQFF
TRBJ2-3 TRBD2 - TRBV9 TGTGCCAGCAGCCCAGAAGATAGCGGGAGCACAGATACGCAGTATTTT CASSPEDSGSTDTQYF
TRBJ2-7 TRBD1 - TRBV28 TGTGCCAGCAGATCTCAGGGGGATCGGACCTACGAGCAGTACTTC CASRSQGDRTYEQYF
TRBJ2-7 TRBD2 - TRBV5-4 TGTGCCAGCAGCCCTGGACTAGCGGACTACGAGCAGTACTTC CASSPGLADYEQYF
TRBJ2-1 - - TRBV15 TGTGCCACCAGCAGAGGCGGTTCCTACAATGAGCAGTTCTTC CATSRGGSYNEQFF
TRBJ1-1 - - TRBV7-2 TGTGCCAGCAACAACAGGGCTTTGAACACTGAAGCTTTCTTT CASNNRALNTEAFF